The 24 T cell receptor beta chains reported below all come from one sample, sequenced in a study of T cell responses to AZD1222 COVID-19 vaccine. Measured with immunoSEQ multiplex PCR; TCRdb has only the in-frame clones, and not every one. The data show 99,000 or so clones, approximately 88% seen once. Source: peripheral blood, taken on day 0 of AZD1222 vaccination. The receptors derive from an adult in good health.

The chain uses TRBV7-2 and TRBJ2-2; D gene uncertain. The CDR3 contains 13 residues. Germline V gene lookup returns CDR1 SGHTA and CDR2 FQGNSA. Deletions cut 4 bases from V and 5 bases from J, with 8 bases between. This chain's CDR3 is CASSSIVTGELFF. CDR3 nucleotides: TGTGCCAGCAGCTCCATCGTTACCGGGGAGCTGTTTTTT. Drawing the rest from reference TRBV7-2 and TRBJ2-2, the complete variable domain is GAGVSQSPSNKVTEKGKDVELRCDPISGHTALYWYRQSLGQGLEFLIYFQGNSAPDKSGLPSDRFSAERTGGSVSTLTIQRTQQEDSAVYLCASSSIVTGELFFGEGSRLTVL.

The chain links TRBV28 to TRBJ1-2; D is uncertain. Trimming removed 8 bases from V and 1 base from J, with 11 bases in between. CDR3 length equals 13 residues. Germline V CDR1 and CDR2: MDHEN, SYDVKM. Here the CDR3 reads CASLETDNYGYTF. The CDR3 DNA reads TGTGCCAGCTTGGAAACAGATAACTATGGCTACACCTTC.

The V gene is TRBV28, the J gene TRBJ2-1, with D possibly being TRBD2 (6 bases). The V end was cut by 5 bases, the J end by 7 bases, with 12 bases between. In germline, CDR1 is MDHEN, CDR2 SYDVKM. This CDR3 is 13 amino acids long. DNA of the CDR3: TGTGCCAGCAGTCCCCCGACTAGGAATGAGCAGTTCTTC. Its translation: CASSPPTRNEQFF. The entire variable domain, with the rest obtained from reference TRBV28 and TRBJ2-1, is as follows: DVKVTQSSRYLVKRTGEKVFLECVQDMDHENMFWYRQDPGLGLRLIYFSYDVKMKEKGDIPEGYSVSREKKERFSLILESASTNQTSMYLCASSPPTRNEQFFGPGTRLTVL.

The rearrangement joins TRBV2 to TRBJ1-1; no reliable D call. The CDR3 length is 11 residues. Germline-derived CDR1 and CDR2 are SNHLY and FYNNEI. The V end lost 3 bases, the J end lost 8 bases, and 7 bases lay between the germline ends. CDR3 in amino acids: CASSDHSEAFF. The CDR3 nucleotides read TGTGCCAGCAGTGATCATAGCGAAGCTTTCTTT.

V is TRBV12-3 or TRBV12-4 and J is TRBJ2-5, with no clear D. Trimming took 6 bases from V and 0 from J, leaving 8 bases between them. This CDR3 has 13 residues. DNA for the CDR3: TGTGCCAGCAGGGGCACTAACCAAGAGACCCAGTACTTC. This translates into CASRGTNQETQYF.

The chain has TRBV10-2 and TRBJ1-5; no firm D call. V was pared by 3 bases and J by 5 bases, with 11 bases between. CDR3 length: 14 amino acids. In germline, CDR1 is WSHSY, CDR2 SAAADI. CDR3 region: CASSDKGGYQPQHF. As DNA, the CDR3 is TGCGCCAGCAGTGATAAGGGAGGATATCAGCCCCAGCATTTT.

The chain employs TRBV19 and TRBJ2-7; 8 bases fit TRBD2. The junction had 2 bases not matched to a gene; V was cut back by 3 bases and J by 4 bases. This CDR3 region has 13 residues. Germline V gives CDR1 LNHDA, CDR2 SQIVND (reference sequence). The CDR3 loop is CASSMGLVYEQYF. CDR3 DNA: TGTGCCAGTAGTATGGGACTAGTTTACGAGCAGTACTTC.

DNA of the CDR3: TGTGCCAGCAAACCGGGACTAGCGGAAGAGACCCAGTACTTC. Protein product: CASKPGLAEETQYF. The chain has TRBV7-3 and TRBJ2-5; 11 bases align to TRBD2. The trim removed 7 bases at V and 3 bases at J, leaving 4 bases unmatched. CDR1 and CDR2 (germline): SGHTA, FQGTGA. This CDR3 spans 14 amino acids.

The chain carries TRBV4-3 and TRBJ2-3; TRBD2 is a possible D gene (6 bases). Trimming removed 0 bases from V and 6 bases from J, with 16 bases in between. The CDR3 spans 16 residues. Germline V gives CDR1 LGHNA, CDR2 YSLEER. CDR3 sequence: CASSQEYGRGSDTQYF. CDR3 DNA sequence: TGCGCCAGCAGCCAAGAGTACGGGAGAGGTTCGGATACGCAGTATTTT.

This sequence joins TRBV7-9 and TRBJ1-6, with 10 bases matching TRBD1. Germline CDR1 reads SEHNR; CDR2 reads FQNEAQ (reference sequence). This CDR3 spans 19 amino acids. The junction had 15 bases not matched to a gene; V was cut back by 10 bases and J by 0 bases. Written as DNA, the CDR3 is TGTGCCACTTCCCGATTCGGACAGGGGGTTAGCTCCTATAATTCACCCCTCCACTTT. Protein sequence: CATSRFGQGVSSYNSPLHF.

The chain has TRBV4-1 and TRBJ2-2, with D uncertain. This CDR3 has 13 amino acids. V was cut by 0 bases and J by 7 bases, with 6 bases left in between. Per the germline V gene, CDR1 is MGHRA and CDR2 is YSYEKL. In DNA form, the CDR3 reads TGCGCCAGCAGCCAAGATGCGGTCGGGGAGCTGTTTTTT. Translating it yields CASSQDAVGELFF.

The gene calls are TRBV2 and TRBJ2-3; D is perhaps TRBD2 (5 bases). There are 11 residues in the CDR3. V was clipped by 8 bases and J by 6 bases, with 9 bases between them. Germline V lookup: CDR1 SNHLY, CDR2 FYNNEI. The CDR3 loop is CASAIADTQYF. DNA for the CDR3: TGTGCCAGCGCAATAGCGGATACGCAGTATTTT.

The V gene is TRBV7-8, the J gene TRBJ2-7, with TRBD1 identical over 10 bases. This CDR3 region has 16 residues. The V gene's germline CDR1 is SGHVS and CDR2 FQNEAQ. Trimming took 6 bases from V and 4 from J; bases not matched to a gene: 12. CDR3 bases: TGTGCCAGCAGGTTACCCCCGGGACAGGGGCCTTACGAGCAGTACTTC. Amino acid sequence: CASRLPPGQGPYEQYF.

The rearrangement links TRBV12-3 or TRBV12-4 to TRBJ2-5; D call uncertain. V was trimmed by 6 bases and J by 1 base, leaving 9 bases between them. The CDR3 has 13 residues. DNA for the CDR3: TGTGCCAGCAGCCGTAAGGCCCAAGAGACCCAGTACTTC. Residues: CASSRKAQETQYF.

The CDR3 sequence: CASSEVLLINYGYTF. The CDR3 DNA is TGTGCCAGCAGTGAGGTCCTTTTAATTAACTATGGCTACACCTTC. The gene calls are TRBV2 and TRBJ1-2; no clear D. Germline loops: CDR1 SNHLY, CDR2 FYNNEI. The CDR3 contains 15 residues. Trimming stripped 3 bases from V and 1 base from J, with 12 bases between.

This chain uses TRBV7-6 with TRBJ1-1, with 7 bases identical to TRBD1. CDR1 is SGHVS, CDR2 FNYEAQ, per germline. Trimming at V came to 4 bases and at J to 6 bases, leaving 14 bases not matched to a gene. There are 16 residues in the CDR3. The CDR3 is CASSSVTGSGGSEAFF. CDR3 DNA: TGTGCCAGCAGCTCAGTGACAGGGTCGGGTGGGTCTGAAGCTTTCTTT.

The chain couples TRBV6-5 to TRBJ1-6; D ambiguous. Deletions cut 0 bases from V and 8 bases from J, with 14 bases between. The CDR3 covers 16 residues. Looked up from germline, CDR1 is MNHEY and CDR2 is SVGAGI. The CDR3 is CASSYSFTTRDSPLHF. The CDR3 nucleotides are TGTGCCAGCAGTTACTCGTTCACAACGCGGGATTCACCCCTCCACTTT.

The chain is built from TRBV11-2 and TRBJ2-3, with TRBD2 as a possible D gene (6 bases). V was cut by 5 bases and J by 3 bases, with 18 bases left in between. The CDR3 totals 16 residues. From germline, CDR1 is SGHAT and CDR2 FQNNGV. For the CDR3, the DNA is TGTGCCAGCAGCCCAGGGAGGTCAGGGCGGACAGATACGCAGTATTTT. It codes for CASSPGRSGRTDTQYF.

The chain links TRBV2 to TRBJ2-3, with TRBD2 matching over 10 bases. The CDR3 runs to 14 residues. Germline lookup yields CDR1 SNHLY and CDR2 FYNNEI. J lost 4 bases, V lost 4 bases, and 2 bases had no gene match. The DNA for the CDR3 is TGTGCCAGCAGTGTTAGCGGGGGGTCAGATACGCAGTATTTT. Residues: CASSVSGGSDTQYF.

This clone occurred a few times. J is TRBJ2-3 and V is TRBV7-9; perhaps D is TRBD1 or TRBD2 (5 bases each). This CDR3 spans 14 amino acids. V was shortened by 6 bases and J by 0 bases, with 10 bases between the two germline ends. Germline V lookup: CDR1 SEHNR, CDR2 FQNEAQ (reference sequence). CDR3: CASSSGTSTDTQYF. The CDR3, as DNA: TGTGCCAGCAGTTCCGGGACCAGCACAGATACGCAGTATTTT.

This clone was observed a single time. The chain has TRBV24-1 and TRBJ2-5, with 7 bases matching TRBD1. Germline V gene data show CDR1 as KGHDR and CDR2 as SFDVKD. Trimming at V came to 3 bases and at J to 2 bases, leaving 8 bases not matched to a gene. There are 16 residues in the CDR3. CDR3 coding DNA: TGTGCCACCAGTGATACTGTACGGGACAGACAAGAGACCCAGTACTTC. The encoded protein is CATSDTVRDRQETQYF.

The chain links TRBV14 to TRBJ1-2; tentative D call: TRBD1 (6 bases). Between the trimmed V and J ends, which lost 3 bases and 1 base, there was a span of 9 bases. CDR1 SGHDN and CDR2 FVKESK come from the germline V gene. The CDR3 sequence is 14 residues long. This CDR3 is CASSQGALNYGYTF. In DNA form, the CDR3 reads TGTGCCAGCAGCCAGGGGGCGCTTAACTATGGCTACACCTTC.

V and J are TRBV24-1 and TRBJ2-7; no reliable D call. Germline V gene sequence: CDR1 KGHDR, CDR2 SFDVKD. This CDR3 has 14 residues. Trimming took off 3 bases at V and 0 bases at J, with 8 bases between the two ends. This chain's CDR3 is CATSDTSSSYEQYF. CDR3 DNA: TGTGCCACCAGTGATACCTCGAGCTCCTACGAGCAGTACTTC.

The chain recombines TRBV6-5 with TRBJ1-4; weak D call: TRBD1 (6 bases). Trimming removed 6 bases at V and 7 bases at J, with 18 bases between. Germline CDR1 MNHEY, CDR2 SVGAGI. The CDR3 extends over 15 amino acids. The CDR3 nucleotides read TGTGCCAGCAGACCTGACAGGTTTGGTGGTGAAAAACTGTTTTTT. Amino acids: CASRPDRFGGEKLFF.